The clone carrying this T cell receptor (beta chain) was recorded many times. Described time point: sample taken at primary tumor resection. Unsorted whole RNA from tumor, nontumor lung or frozen PBMC underwent sequencing. The data were obtained in a study of spatial heterogeneity in lung cancer. Study information: The average appearance count of each unique TCR and UMI combination in raw reads was more than 9.5.

The CDR3 has 15 amino acids. V lost 1 base and J lost 4, with 14 bases in between. Germline V lookup: CDR1 SEHNR, CDR2 FQNEAQ (reference sequence). TCR cDNA molecules were tagged individually, and each one carried a unique molecular identifier. One entry per CDR3 protein results from TCRdb running MiXCR on the 5' RACE reads. The sample carries tens of thousands of distinct CDR3 sequences, around 7% recorded once. The chain links TRBV7-9 to TRBJ2-7; perhaps TRBD1 as D (5 bases). The clonotype comes from a female donor with early-stage non-small cell lung cancer. The source was PBMCs, collected at surgery. The DNA for the CDR3 is TGTGCCAGCAGCTTAGACGCAGGGATTGGTTACGAGCAGTACTTC. Amino acid sequence: CASSLDAGIGYEQYF.